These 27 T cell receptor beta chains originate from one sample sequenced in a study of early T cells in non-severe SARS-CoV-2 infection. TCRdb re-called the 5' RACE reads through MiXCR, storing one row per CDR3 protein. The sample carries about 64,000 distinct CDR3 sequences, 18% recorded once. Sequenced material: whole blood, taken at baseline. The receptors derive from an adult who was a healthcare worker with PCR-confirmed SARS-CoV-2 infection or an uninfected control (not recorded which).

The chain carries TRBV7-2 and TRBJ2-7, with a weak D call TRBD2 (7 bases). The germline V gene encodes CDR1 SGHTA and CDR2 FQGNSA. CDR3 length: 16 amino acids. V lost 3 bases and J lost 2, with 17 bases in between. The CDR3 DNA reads TGTGCCAGCAGCTTGGCTGGGGGGGGCGGCCCCTACGAGCAGTACTTC. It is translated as CASSLAGGGGPYEQYF.

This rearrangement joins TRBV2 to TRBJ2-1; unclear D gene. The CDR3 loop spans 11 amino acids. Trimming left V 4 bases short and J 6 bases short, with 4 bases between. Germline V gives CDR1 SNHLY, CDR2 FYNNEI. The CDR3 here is CASSARNEQFF. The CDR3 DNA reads TGTGCCAGCAGTGCTCGCAATGAGCAGTTCTTC. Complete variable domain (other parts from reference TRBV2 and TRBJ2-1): EPEVTQTPSHQVTQMGQEVILRCVPISNHLYFYWYRQILGQKVEFLVSFYNNEISEKSEIFDDQFSVERPDGSNFTLKIRSTKLEDSAMYFCASSARNEQFFGPGTRLTVL.

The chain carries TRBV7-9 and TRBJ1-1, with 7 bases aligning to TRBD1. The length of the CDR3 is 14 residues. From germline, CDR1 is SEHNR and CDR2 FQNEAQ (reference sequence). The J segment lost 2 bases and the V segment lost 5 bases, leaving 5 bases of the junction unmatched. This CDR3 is CASSPDRVNTEAFF. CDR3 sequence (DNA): TGTGCCAGCAGCCCCGACAGGGTCAACACTGAAGCTTTCTTT.

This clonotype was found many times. CDR3 residues: CASSAEGLGTEAFF. For the CDR3, the DNA is TGCGCCAGCAGCGCCGAGGGGTTGGGCACTGAAGCTTTCTTT. The chain has TRBV5-1 and TRBJ1-1, with a weak D call TRBD1 (5 bases). The CDR3 totals 14 residues. Germline V gives CDR1 SGHRS, CDR2 YFSETQ. V lost 4 bases, J lost 4 bases, and 14 bases lay in between.

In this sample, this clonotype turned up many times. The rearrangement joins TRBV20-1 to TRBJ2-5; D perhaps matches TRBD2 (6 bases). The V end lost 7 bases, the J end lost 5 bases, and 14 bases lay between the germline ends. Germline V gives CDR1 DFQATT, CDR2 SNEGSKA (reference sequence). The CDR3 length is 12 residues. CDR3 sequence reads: CSVPGRGETQYF. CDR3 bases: TGCAGTGTTCCCGGGAGAGGGGAGACCCAGTACTTC.

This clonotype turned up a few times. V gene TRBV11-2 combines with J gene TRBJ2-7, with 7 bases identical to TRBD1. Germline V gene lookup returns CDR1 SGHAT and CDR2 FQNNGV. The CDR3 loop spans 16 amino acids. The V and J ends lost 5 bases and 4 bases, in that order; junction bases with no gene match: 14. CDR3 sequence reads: CASSPIDRAGPYEQYF. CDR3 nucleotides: TGTGCCAGCAGCCCTATCGACAGGGCAGGACCATACGAGCAGTACTTC. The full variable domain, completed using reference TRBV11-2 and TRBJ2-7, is EAGVAQSPRYKIIEKRQSVAFWCNPISGHATLYWYQQILGQGPKLLIQFQNNGVVDDSQLPKDRFSAERLKGVDSTLKIQPAKLEDSAVYLCASSPIDRAGPYEQYFGPGTRLTVT.

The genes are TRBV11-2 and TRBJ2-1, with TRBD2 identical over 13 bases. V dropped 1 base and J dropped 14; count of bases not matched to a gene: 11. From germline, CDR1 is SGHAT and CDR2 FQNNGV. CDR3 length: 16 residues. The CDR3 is CASSLGGLAGPAGKFF. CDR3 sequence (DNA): TGTGCCAGCAGCTTAGGGGGACTAGCGGGGCCGGCTGGAAAGTTCTTC.

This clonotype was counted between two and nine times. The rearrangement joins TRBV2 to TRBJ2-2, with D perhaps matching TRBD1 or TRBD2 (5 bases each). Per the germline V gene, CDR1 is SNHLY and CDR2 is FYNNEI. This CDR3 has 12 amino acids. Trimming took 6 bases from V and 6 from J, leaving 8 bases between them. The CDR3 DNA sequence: TGTGCCAGCAGAGGGGACGCCGGGGAGCTGTTTTTT. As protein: CASRGDAGELFF.

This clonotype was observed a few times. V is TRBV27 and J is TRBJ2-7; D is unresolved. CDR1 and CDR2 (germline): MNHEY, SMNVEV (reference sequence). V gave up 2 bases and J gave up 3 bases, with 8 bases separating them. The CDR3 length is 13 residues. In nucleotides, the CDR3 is TGTGCCAGCAGTTTAAAACCGTACTACGAGCAGTACTTC. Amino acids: CASSLKPYYEQYF.

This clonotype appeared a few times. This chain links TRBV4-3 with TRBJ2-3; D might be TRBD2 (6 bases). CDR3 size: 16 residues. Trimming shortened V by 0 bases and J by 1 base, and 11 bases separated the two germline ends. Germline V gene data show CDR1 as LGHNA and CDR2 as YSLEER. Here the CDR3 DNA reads TGCGCCAGCAGCCAAGAGGTCGAGCGGGGCACAGATACGCAGTATTTT. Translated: CASSQEVERGTDTQYF.

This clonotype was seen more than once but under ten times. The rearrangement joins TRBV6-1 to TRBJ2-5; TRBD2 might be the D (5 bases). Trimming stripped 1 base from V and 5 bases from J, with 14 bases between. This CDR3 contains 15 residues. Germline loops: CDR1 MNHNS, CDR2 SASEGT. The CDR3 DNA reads TGTGCCAGCAGTGAAGAAACGGGAAGGGCGGAGACCCAGTACTTC. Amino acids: CASSEETGRAETQYF.

As DNA, the CDR3 is TGTGCCAGCACCCCTTCGAGGGAGACCCAGTACTTC. This codes for CASTPSRETQYF. This chain connects TRBV2 to TRBJ2-5; no reliable D call. The CDR3 runs 12 residues. V was trimmed by 7 bases and J by 5 bases, leaving 11 bases between them. The V gene's germline CDR1 is SNHLY and CDR2 FYNNEI.

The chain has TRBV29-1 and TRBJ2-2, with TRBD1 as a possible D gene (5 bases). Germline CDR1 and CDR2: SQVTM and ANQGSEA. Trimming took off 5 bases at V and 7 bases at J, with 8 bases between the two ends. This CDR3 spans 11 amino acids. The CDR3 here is CSVRGSGELFF. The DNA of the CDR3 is TGCAGCGTTAGGGGTAGCGGGGAGCTGTTTTTT.

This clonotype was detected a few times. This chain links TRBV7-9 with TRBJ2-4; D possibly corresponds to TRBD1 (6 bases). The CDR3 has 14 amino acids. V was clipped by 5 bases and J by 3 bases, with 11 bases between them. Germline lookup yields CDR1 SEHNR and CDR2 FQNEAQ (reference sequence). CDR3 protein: CASSLQGVKNIQYF. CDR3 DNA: TGTGCCAGCAGCCTACAGGGTGTCAAAAACATTCAGTACTTC.

The CDR3 coding sequence is TGTGCCAGCAGCGTAGGACAGGGGACAAACACCATATATTTT. Encoded protein: CASSVGQGTNTIYF. The rearrangement joins TRBV7-2 to TRBJ1-3, with 9 positions matching TRBD1. V lost 5 bases, J lost 6 bases, and 5 bases stayed unmatched. Germline loops: CDR1 SGHTA, CDR2 FQGNSA. The CDR3 spans 14 residues. The variable domain in full, completed from reference TRBV7-2 and TRBJ1-3, reads GAGVSQSPSNKVTEKGKDVELRCDPISGHTALYWYRQSLGQGLEFLIYFQGNSAPDKSGLPSDRFSAERTGGSVSTLTIQRTQQEDSAVYLCASSVGQGTNTIYFGEGSWLTVV.

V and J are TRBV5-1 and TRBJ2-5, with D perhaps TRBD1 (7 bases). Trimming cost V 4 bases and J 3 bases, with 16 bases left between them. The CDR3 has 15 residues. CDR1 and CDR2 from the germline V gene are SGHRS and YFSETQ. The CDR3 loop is CASSQGGTAKETQYF. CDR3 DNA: TGCGCCAGCAGCCAAGGAGGGACAGCTAAAGAGACCCAGTACTTC.

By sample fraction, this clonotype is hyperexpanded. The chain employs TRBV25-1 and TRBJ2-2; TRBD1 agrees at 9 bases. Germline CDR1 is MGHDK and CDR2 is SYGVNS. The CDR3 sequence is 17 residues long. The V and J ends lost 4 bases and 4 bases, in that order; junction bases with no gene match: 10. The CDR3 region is CASSVGQGAKSTGELFF. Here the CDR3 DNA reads TGTGCCAGCAGTGTGGGACAGGGCGCCAAGAGCACCGGGGAGCTGTTTTTT.

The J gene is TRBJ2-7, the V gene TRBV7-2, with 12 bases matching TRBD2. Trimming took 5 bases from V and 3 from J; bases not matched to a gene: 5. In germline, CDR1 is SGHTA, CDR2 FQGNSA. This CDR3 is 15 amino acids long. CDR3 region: CASSIGTSGFYEQYF. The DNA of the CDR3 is TGTGCCAGCAGCATAGGGACTAGCGGGTTCTACGAGCAGTACTTC.

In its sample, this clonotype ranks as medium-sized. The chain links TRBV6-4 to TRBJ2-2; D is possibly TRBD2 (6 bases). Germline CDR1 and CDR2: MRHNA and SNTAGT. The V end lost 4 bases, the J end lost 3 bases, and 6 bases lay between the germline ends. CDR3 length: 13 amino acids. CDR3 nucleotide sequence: TGTGCCAGCAGTGCGGGAGACACCGGGGAGCTGTTTTTT. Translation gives CASSAGDTGELFF.

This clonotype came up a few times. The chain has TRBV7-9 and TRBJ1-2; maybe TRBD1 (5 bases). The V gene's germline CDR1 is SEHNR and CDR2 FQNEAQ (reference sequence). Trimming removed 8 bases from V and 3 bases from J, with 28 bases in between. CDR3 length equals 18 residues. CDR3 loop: CASSIMSGTLGLYYGYTF. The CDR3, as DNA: TGTGCCAGCTCCATCATGTCGGGGACTTTGGGATTGTACTATGGCTACACCTTC. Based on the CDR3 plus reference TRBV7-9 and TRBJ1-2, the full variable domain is DTGVSQNPRHKITKRGQNVTFRCDPISEHNRLYWYRQTLGQGPEFLTYFQNEAQLEKSRLLSDRFSAERPKGSFSTLEIQRTEQGDSAMYLCASSIMSGTLGLYYGYTFGSGTRLTVV.

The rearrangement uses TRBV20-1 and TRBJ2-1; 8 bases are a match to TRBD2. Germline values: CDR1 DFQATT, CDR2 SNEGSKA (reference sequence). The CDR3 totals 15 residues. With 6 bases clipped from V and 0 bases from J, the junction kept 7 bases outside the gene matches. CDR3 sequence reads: CSAAPGTSSYNEQFF. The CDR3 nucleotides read TGCAGTGCCGCACCCGGGACTAGCTCCTACAATGAGCAGTTCTTC.

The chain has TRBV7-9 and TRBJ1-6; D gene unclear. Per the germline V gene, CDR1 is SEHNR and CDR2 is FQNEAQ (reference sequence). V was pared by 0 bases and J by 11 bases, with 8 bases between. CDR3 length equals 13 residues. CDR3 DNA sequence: TGTGCCAGCAGCTTAGCAGCACCGGCACCCCTCCACTTT. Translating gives CASSLAAPAPLHF.

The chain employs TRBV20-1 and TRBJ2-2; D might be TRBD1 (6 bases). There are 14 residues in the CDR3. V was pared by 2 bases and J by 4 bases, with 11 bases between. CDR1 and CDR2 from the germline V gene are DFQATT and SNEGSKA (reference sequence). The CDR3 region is CSARPGAGTGELFF. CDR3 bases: TGCAGTGCTAGACCAGGGGCGGGCACCGGGGAGCTGTTTTTT.

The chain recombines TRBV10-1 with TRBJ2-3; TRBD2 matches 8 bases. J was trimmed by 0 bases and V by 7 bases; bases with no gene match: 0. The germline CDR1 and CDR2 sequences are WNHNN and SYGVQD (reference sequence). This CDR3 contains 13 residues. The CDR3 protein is CASTSGSTDTQYF. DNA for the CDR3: TGCGCCAGCACTAGCGGGAGCACAGATACGCAGTATTTT.

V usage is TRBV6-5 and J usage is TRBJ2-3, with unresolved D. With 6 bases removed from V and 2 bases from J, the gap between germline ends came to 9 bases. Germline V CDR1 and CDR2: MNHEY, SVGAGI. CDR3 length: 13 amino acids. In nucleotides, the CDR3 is TGTGCCAGCAGAAGAGGCTACACAGATACGCAGTATTTT. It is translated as CASRRGYTDTQYF.

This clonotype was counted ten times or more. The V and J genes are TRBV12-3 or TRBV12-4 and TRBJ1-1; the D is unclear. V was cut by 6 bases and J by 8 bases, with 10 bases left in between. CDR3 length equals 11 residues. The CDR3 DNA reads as TGTGCCAGCAGGAAAGAAATGGAAGCTTTCTTT. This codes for CASRKEMEAFF.

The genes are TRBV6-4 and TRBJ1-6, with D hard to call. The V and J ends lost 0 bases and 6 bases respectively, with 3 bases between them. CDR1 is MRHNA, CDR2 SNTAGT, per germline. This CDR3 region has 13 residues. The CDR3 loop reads CASSDSSNSPLHF. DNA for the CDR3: TGTGCCAGCAGTGACTCTTCTAATTCACCCCTCCACTTT.